This T cell receptor (beta chain) was documented in a study of OX40 agonist ivuxolimab in advanced cancers. Whole-study findings and limits: The work left the antigen specificity of expanded peripheral T cells undetermined.

Measured with immunoSEQ multiplex PCR; TCRdb has only the in-frame clones, and not every one. The sample records about 120,000 clones, over 85% being singletons. As concerns this clone: Its antigen is currently unknown.

In germline, CDR1 is LNHDA, CDR2 SQIVND (reference sequence). This CDR3 spans 15 amino acids. Losses at the gene ends were 3 bases for V and 7 bases for J; bases not matched to a gene: 11. This clonotype was sampled from an adult with an advanced solid tumor such as melanoma, head and neck, liver or kidney cancer. This material consisted of CD4+ or CD8+ T cells sorted from blood, taken in a trial of the OX40 agonist ivuxolimab. The chain is built from TRBV19 and TRBJ2-5; TRBD1 matches 7 bases. Here the CDR3 DNA reads TGTGCCAGTAGTATGGACAGGTCCCGCCAGGGGACCCAGTACTTC. Protein: CASSMDRSRQGTQYF.